One and the same sample provided the 12 T cell receptor beta chains below, sequenced in a study of cytomegalovirus exposure and HLA in healthy donors. PCR involved 60 Vbeta and 13 Jbeta primers. Clones were read by immunoSEQ multiplex PCR, and TCRdb kept only the in-frame ones, dropping some. The table lists some 150,000 clones, roughly 78% of them singletons. Sequenced sample: PBMCs. The receptors originated from a man between 18 and 35 years old in good health and CMV-seropositive.

This chain connects TRBV7-9 to TRBJ2-7; D might be TRBD2 (6 bases). This CDR3 has 13 amino acids. Looked up from germline, CDR1 is SEHNR and CDR2 is FQNEAQ (reference sequence). V was trimmed by 3 bases and J by 5 bases, leaving 11 bases between them. The CDR3 sequence is CASSFAGTDEQYF. CDR3 in DNA: TGTGCCAGCAGCTTTGCGGGAACGGACGAGCAGTACTTC.

The V call is TRBV27, the J call TRBJ1-5; the match to TRBD1 covers 7 bases. Trimming took 6 bases from V and 2 from J; bases not matched to a gene: 4. Germline CDR1 MNHEY, CDR2 SMNVEV (reference sequence). The CDR3 is 14 residues long. CDR3 region: CASSTGEGNQPQHF. In nucleotides, the CDR3 is TGTGCCAGCAGCACAGGGGAGGGCAATCAGCCCCAGCATTTT.

The chain carries TRBV28 and TRBJ1-1; D may be TRBD1 (5 bases). CDR1 and CDR2 from the germline V gene are MDHEN and SYDVKM. The V and J ends lost 10 bases and 1 base respectively, with 7 bases between them. The CDR3 covers 11 residues. As DNA, the CDR3 is TGTGCCACCGGACAGAACACTGAAGCTTTCTTT. Encoded protein: CATGQNTEAFF.

The rearrangement joins TRBV18 to TRBJ1-1; 10 positions match TRBD1. The CDR3 has 17 amino acids. The trim removed 0 bases at V and 4 bases at J, leaving 8 bases unmatched. Germline-derived CDR1 and CDR2 are KGHSH and LQKENI. The DNA of the CDR3 is TGTGCCAGCTCACCACCGGGACAGGGGATTGTGCGCACTGAAGCTTTCTTT. This encodes CASSPPGQGIVRTEAFF.

The chain links TRBV6-5 to TRBJ1-5, with 7 nucleotides matching TRBD1. CDR1 is MNHEY and CDR2 is SVGAGI in the germline V gene. The CDR3 sequence is 15 residues long. The V gene end was trimmed by 6 bases and the J gene end by 4 bases; junction bases not matched to a gene: 9. The CDR3 loop reads CASSPGQRKNQPQHF. In nucleotides, the CDR3 is TGTGCCAGCAGCCCGGGACAGCGGAAAAATCAGCCCCAGCATTTT.

The J gene is TRBJ2-5, the V gene TRBV19, with 7 positions matching TRBD1. Germline-derived CDR1 and CDR2 are LNHDA and SQIVND (reference sequence). The CDR3 length is 15 residues. V shed 3 bases, J shed 2 bases, and the junction held 6 bases outside the gene matches. CDR3: CASSIWARGQETQYF. DNA of the CDR3: TGTGCCAGTAGTATTTGGGCCAGGGGGCAAGAGACCCAGTACTTC.

J is TRBJ2-1 and V is TRBV29-1; D is unclear. The CDR3 is 14 residues long. Trimming removed 6 bases from V and 3 bases from J, with 15 bases in between. Looked up from germline, CDR1 is SQVTM and CDR2 is ANQGSEA. The CDR3: CSVPNSRDYNEQFF. CDR3 DNA sequence: TGCAGCGTCCCCAACTCACGCGACTACAATGAGCAGTTCTTC.

The chain employs TRBV28 and TRBJ1-5; 8 bases line up with TRBD1. V lost 6 bases, J lost 8 bases, and 12 bases stayed unmatched. CDR3 length: 15 amino acids. CDR1 and CDR2 from the germline V gene are MDHEN and SYDVKM. The CDR3 DNA reads TGTGCCAGCAGCTCAGAGCAGGGGGCCGGAGAGCCCCAGCATTTT. It is translated as CASSSEQGAGEPQHF.

With respect to this clone: In the same sample, other DNA sequences code for this CDR3. The V gene is TRBV19, the J gene TRBJ2-7, with 7 bases identical to TRBD2. This CDR3 region has 14 residues. Germline-derived CDR1 and CDR2 are LNHDA and SQIVND (reference sequence). V shed 6 bases and J 2 bases; nucleotides not matched to a gene: 7. The CDR3 is CASSERDPPYEQYF. The CDR3 DNA reads as TGTGCCAGTAGCGAGCGGGACCCCCCCTACGAGCAGTACTTC.

The chain recombines TRBV19 with TRBJ1-1, with a weak D call TRBD1 (6 bases). The CDR3 extends over 15 amino acids. Trimming left V 5 bases short and J 0 bases short, with 13 bases between. CDR1 and CDR2 from the germline V gene are LNHDA and SQIVND (reference sequence). The CDR3: CASSPNRVLNTEAFF. The CDR3 coding sequence is TGTGCCAGTAGTCCAAACAGGGTCTTGAACACTGAAGCTTTCTTT.

This clone was observed a handful of times. The chain employs TRBV28 and TRBJ2-2; D possibly corresponds to TRBD2 (6 bases). V lost 7 bases to trimming and J lost 3 bases, with 15 bases between them. The CDR3 sequence is 15 residues long. Germline V gene data show CDR1 as MDHEN and CDR2 as SYDVKM. The CDR3 coding sequence is TGTGCCAGCATGAAGGGCGGGACGGACACCGGGGAGCTGTTTTTT. Translating it yields CASMKGGTDTGELFF.

CDR3 residues: CASSTGRGGQPQHF. The DNA of the CDR3 is TGTGCCAGCAGTACAGGACGAGGGGGCCAGCCCCAGCATTTT. V and J are TRBV2 and TRBJ1-5, with 7 nucleotides matching TRBD1. The junction had 8 bases not matched to a gene; V was cut back by 5 bases and J by 7 bases. The CDR3 is made up of 14 amino acids. Germline V gene sequence: CDR1 SNHLY, CDR2 FYNNEI.